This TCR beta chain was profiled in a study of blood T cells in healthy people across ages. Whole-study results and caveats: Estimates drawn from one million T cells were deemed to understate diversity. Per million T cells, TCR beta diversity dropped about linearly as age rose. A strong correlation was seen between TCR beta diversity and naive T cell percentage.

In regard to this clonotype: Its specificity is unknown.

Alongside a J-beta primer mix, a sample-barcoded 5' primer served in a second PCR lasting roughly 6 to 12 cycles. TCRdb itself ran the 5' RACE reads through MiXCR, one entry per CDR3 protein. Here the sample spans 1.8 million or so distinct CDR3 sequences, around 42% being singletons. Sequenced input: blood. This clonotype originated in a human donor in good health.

The CDR3, as DNA: TGTGCCAGCAGCTTAGATGTGGATTCTCATCGTTATGGCTACACCTTC. Amino acids: CASSLDVDSHRYGYTF. J is TRBJ1-2 and V is TRBV7-9, with D uncertain. The V end was cut by 1 base, the J end by 5 bases, with 17 bases between. This CDR3 has 16 residues. The germline CDR1 and CDR2 sequences are SEHNR and FQNEAQ (reference sequence).